Following are 13 T cell receptor beta chains from one sample sequenced in a study of cytomegalovirus exposure and HLA in healthy donors. Primers: 60 Vbeta forward and 13 Jbeta reverse. The data were produced by immunoSEQ multiplex PCR, yet TCRdb's version contains in-frame clones alone and is incomplete. The table includes under 75,000 clones, roughly 88% detected once. Source material: PBMCs. The receptor source for this set is a woman aged 25 to 39 in good health and CMV-seronegative.

The CDR3 loop reads CASSPGLANYEQYF. CDR3 sequence (DNA): TGTGCCAGCAGCCCGGGACTAGCAAATTACGAGCAGTACTTC. The chain is built from TRBV6-1 and TRBJ2-7, with TRBD2 matching 9 bases. The CDR3 is 14 residues long. Germline trimming cut 6 bases from V and 4 bases from J; bases unmatched to any gene: 7. Per germline, CDR1 MNHNS and CDR2 SASEGT.

This clone was counted a single time. This rearrangement joins TRBV1 to TRBJ2-1; the table assigns TRBD2, which was not confirmed against the DNA. TRBV1 is shown as a pseudogene. The CDR3 sequence is 19 residues long. The CDR3 nucleotides read TGCACCAGCAGCCAAGATCCGGGACTAGCGGGGTCAGTATACAATGAGCAGTTCTTC. Its translation: CTSSQDPGLAGSVYNEQFF.

This clone was detected once. The chain links TRBV6-6 to TRBJ1-5; no clear D. The germline V gene encodes CDR1 MNHNY and CDR2 SVGAGI (reference sequence). Trimming took off 6 bases at V and 4 bases at J, with 7 bases between the two ends. There are 12 residues in the CDR3. The CDR3 protein is CASSPLNQPQHF. CDR3 coding DNA: TGTGCCAGCAGCCCTTTAAATCAGCCCCAGCATTTT.

The rearrangement joins TRBV2 to TRBJ2-1; 10 bases fit TRBD2. The CDR3 is 17 residues long. V dropped 10 bases and J dropped 3; count of bases not matched to a gene: 15. Germline CDR1 is SNHLY and CDR2 is FYNNEI. CDR3 protein: CATARLAGERIYNEQFF. The CDR3 bases are TGTGCCACAGCGAGGCTAGCGGGGGAGAGAATCTACAATGAGCAGTTCTTC. Supplemented by reference TRBV2 and TRBJ2-1, the full variable domain reads EPEVTQTPSHQVTQMGQEVILRCVPISNHLYFYWYRQILGQKVEFLVSFYNNEISEKSEIFDDQFSVERPDGSNFTLKIRSTKLEDSAMYFCATARLAGERIYNEQFFGPGTRLTVL.

This chain connects TRBV6-5 to TRBJ2-7, with D perhaps matching TRBD2 (6 bases). CDR3 length: 14 residues. V was cut by 3 bases and J by 4 bases, with 13 bases left in between. The germline V gene has CDR1 MNHEY and CDR2 SVGAGI. The CDR3 DNA follows: TGTGCCAGCAGTTATGAGATGGGAGGTTACGAGCAGTACTTC. Amino acid sequence: CASSYEMGGYEQYF.

V and J are TRBV4-1 and TRBJ2-1, with TRBD2 matching 8 bases. The CDR3 sequence is 15 residues long. Per the germline V gene, CDR1 is MGHRA and CDR2 is YSYEKL. V shed 1 base and J 5 bases; nucleotides not matched to a gene: 4. CDR3 loop: CASSQALAGHNEQFF. CDR3 nucleotides: TGCGCCAGCAGCCAAGCGCTAGCGGGTCACAATGAGCAGTTCTTC.

The gene calls are TRBV7-3 and TRBJ2-1, with unresolved D. Trimming shortened V by 0 bases and J by 6 bases, and 15 bases separated the two germline ends. The CDR3 runs to 16 residues. Germline-derived CDR1 and CDR2 are SGHTA and FQGTGA. CDR3 sequence (DNA): TGTGCCAGCAGCTTAACAGGTTGGCAGTCTAGCAATGAGCAGTTCTTC. Translated: CASSLTGWQSSNEQFF.

The J gene is TRBJ1-4, the V gene TRBV5-1; D remains ambiguous. The CDR3 runs 18 residues. Per the germline V gene, CDR1 is SGHRS and CDR2 is YFSETQ. Between the trimmed V and J ends, which lost 3 bases and 4 bases, there was a span of 22 bases. This CDR3 reads CASSSPSAAGLGNEKLFF. The CDR3 region has the DNA TGCGCCAGCAGCTCCCCCTCGGCGGCTGGACTGGGTAATGAAAAACTGTTTTTT.

The chain combines TRBV29-1 with TRBJ2-1, with 10 positions matching TRBD2. The germline V gene has CDR1 SQVTM and CDR2 ANQGSEA. J was trimmed by 10 bases and V by 5 bases; bases with no gene match: 14. CDR3 length equals 15 residues. Here the CDR3 reads CSVMSGRAKIMEQFF. The DNA for the CDR3 is TGCAGCGTTATGAGCGGGAGGGCCAAAATAATGGAGCAGTTCTTC.

This clone was counted a single time. The chain links TRBV7-9 to TRBJ2-7; D unresolved. Germline CDR1 SEHNR, CDR2 FQNEAQ (reference sequence). Trimming removed 5 bases from V and 5 bases from J, with 16 bases in between. CDR3 length: 14 residues. DNA of the CDR3: TGTGCCAGCAGCCAAGTGGTCGGTCTTAACGAGCAGTACTTC. Its translation is CASSQVVGLNEQYF. Drawing the rest from reference TRBV7-9 and TRBJ2-7, the complete variable domain is DTGVSQNPRHKITKRGQNVTFRCDPISEHNRLYWYRQTLGQGPEFLTYFQNEAQLEKSRLLSDRFSAERPKGSFSTLEIQRTEQGDSAMYLCASSQVVGLNEQYFGPGTRLTVT.

The CDR3 coding sequence is TGTGCCAGCAGCCTATTGGGAGGAAACGCGGGGACCCAGTACTTC. Its translation: CASSLLGGNAGTQYF. This chain links TRBV11-1 with TRBJ2-5, with TRBD2 as a possible D gene (6 bases). CDR1 SGHAT and CDR2 FQDESV come from the germline V gene (reference sequence). V was pared by 5 bases and J by 7 bases, with 20 bases between. The CDR3 loop spans 15 amino acids.

This chain connects TRBV28 to TRBJ2-5; no firm D call. Per germline, CDR1 MDHEN and CDR2 SYDVKM. V was shortened by 5 bases and J by 5 bases, with 15 bases between the two germline ends. The CDR3 totals 14 residues. The CDR3 loop is CASSRGDVRETQYF. CDR3 in DNA: TGTGCCAGCAGTAGAGGAGACGTGCGGGAGACCCAGTACTTC.

The J gene is TRBJ2-7, the V gene TRBV11-2; TRBD2 matches at 13 bases. V gave up 3 bases and J gave up 5 bases; unmatched junction bases: 1. Germline V CDR1 and CDR2: SGHAT, FQNNGV. This CDR3 is 14 amino acids long. CDR3 nucleotide sequence: TGTGCCAGCAGCTTGGGACTAGCGGGACACGAGCAGTACTTC. It specifies CASSLGLAGHEQYF.